The 26 T cell receptor beta chains given below trace back to one sample, sequenced in a study of cytomegalovirus exposure and HLA in healthy donors. PCR was performed using 60 Vbeta and 13 Jbeta primers. Repertoires were generated with immunoSEQ multiplex PCR, while TCRdb's copy carries only in-frame clones and drops some. The profile shows about 140,000 clones, more than 60% of them singletons. The sample was PBMCs. The source of these receptors is a female donor in good health and CMV-seronegative.

This sequence joins TRBV14 and TRBJ2-7, with 11 bases matching TRBD2. Unmatched junction bases numbered 14, after V lost 2 bases and J lost 2 bases. The CDR3 contains 19 residues. Germline CDR1 is SGHDN and CDR2 is FVKESK. CDR3 sequence reads: CASSQYTLGLAGIPYEQYF. DNA of the CDR3: TGTGCCAGCAGCCAATATACACTTGGACTAGCGGGTATACCCTACGAGCAGTACTTC.

CDR3 coding DNA: TGTGCCAGCAGCTCCGGGACAGGGGTGAATCAGCCCCAGCATTTT. Its translation is CASSSGTGVNQPQHF. The chain carries TRBV11-1 and TRBJ1-5; TRBD1 aligns across 10 bases. The V gene's germline CDR1 is SGHAT and CDR2 FQDESV (reference sequence). The length of the CDR3 is 15 residues. Trimming took 4 bases from V and 4 from J; bases not matched to a gene: 4.

This chain uses TRBV6-5 with TRBJ2-7, with D maybe TRBD1 (5 bases). Germline loops: CDR1 MNHEY, CDR2 SVGAGI. Trimming took 3 bases from V and 0 from J, leaving 12 bases between them. The CDR3 has 15 residues. CDR3 amino acids: CASSYSSTVSYEQYF. The CDR3 DNA reads as TGTGCCAGCAGTTATTCATCGACAGTCTCCTACGAGCAGTACTTC.

The chain joins TRBV7-2 to TRBJ2-5, with a weak D call TRBD1 (6 bases). The CDR3 length is 14 residues. Germline V gene data show CDR1 as SGHTA and CDR2 as FQGNSA. V was clipped by 1 base and J by 2 bases, with 8 bases between them. CDR3 protein: CASSLGGPQETQYF. CDR3 DNA: TGTGCCAGCAGCTTAGGGGGGCCTCAAGAGACCCAGTACTTC.

This chain uses TRBV5-1 with TRBJ1-4; 12 bases are a match to TRBD1. Looked up from germline, CDR1 is SGHRS and CDR2 is YFSETQ. The CDR3 has 16 residues. The V gene end was trimmed by 4 bases and the J gene end by 4 bases; junction bases not matched to a gene: 5. CDR3 loop: CASSKGQGAHNEKLFF. The CDR3 DNA reads as TGCGCCAGCAGCAAGGGACAGGGGGCGCATAATGAAAAACTGTTTTTT.

This sequence joins TRBV28 and TRBJ2-1; the match to TRBD2 covers 8 bases. The V gene end was trimmed by 4 bases and the J gene end by 8 bases; junction bases not matched to a gene: 13. The germline CDR1 and CDR2 sequences are MDHEN and SYDVKM. The CDR3 is 16 residues long. The CDR3 sequence: CASSSKVAGGRDEQFF. As DNA, the CDR3 is TGTGCCAGCAGTTCAAAGGTCGCGGGAGGAAGGGATGAGCAGTTCTTC.

This clone was seen only a few times. This chain links TRBV5-1 with TRBJ2-1, with D uncertain. The CDR3 totals 16 residues. The V gene lost 0 bases and the J gene lost 2 bases, with 12 bases spanning the gap. Germline V gives CDR1 SGHRS, CDR2 YFSETQ. The CDR3 sequence: CASSLDPRNTYNEQFF. The CDR3 DNA reads as TGCGCCAGCAGCTTGGACCCCAGGAATACCTACAATGAGCAGTTCTTC.

This clone was detected once. The chain is built from TRBV5-6 and TRBJ1-2, with 7 nucleotides matching TRBD1. Per the germline V gene, CDR1 is SGHDT and CDR2 is YYEEEE. The CDR3 runs 14 residues. The V gene end was trimmed by 4 bases and the J gene end by 1 base; junction bases not matched to a gene: 4. In DNA form, the CDR3 reads TGTGCCAGCAGCGAAAGACAGGGTAACTATGGCTACACCTTC. It yields the protein CASSERQGNYGYTF.

J is TRBJ1-6 and V is TRBV2; possibly TRBD1 for D (6 bases). The CDR3 contains 16 residues. With 7 bases removed from V and 0 bases from J, the gap between germline ends came to 13 bases. Germline CDR1 reads SNHLY; CDR2 reads FYNNEI. This CDR3 is CASIAGEASYNSPLHF. In nucleotides, the CDR3 is TGTGCCAGCATTGCAGGGGAAGCCTCCTATAATTCACCCCTCCACTTT.

This clone was counted a few times. The V gene is TRBV4-1, the J gene TRBJ1-1; no reliable D call. The CDR3 runs 11 residues. Germline CDR1 MGHRA, CDR2 YSYEKL. V dropped 1 base and J dropped 8 bases, with 5 bases sitting between them. CDR3 sequence: CASSQGAEAFF. CDR3 DNA: TGCGCCAGCAGCCAAGGGGCGGAAGCTTTCTTT.

The V gene is TRBV27, the J gene TRBJ2-7, with a tentative D call TRBD1 (5 bases). CDR3 length: 13 residues. Trimming pared 3 bases from V and 0 bases from J, leaving 6 bases between. Germline values: CDR1 MNHEY, CDR2 SMNVEV (reference sequence). The CDR3 region is CASSLTVSYEQYF. CDR3 coding DNA: TGTGCCAGCAGTTTGACAGTCTCCTACGAGCAGTACTTC.

Remarks on this clone: Other DNA sequences in the sample encode the same CDR3. This sequence joins TRBV6-1 and TRBJ2-7; 7 bases line up with TRBD1. This CDR3 contains 14 residues. Germline lookup yields CDR1 MNHNS and CDR2 SASEGT. V lost 0 bases, J lost 6 bases, and 5 bases stayed unmatched. CDR3 DNA: TGTGCCAGCAGTGAAGCCCTACCAGGGGGCGAGCAGTACTTC. Protein sequence: CASSEALPGGEQYF.

The chain joins TRBV5-4 to TRBJ1-2; D unresolved. The V end was cut by 3 bases, the J end by 1 base, with 7 bases between. Germline V gene data show CDR1 as SGHNT and CDR2 as YYREEE (reference sequence). The CDR3 has 13 residues. This CDR3 reads CASSSRGNYGYTF. DNA for the CDR3: TGTGCCAGCAGCTCCCGGGGTAACTATGGCTACACCTTC.

This clone was seen once. The junction departs from the called germline gene at one end, perhaps through a read error. This chain joins TRBV7-9 and TRBJ2-7; 9 nucleotides agree with TRBD2. The CDR3 spans 11 residues. Germline-derived CDR1 and CDR2 are SEHNR and FQNEAQ (reference sequence). CDR3 sequence: CSSNSGSEQYF. The DNA of the CDR3 is TGTTCCAGCAATAGCGGGAGCGAGCAGTACTTC.

This clone was seen just once. V and J are TRBV11-2 and TRBJ1-1, with TRBD1 as a possible D gene (5 bases). Germline CDR1 reads SGHAT; CDR2 reads FQNNGV. The CDR3 contains 17 residues. V dropped 1 base and J dropped 0 bases, with 15 bases sitting between them. CDR3 sequence reads: CASSLAKLWTMNTEAFF. The CDR3 nucleotides read TGTGCCAGCAGCTTAGCTAAGCTCTGGACAATGAACACTGAAGCTTTCTTT.

The V call is TRBV30, the J call TRBJ2-7; 9 positions match TRBD1. V gave up 3 bases and J gave up 1 base; unmatched junction bases: 7. The germline V gene encodes CDR1 GTSNPN and CDR2 SVGIG (reference sequence). The CDR3 has 15 residues. The CDR3 bases are TGTGCCTGGAGCTACGGGACAGGGAGGTCCTACGAGCAGTACTTC. It encodes CAWSYGTGRSYEQYF. Full variable domain (rest looked up from reference TRBV30 and TRBJ2-7): SQTIHQWPATLVQPVGSPLSLECTVEGTSNPNLYWYRQAAGRGLQLLFYSVGIGQISSEVPQNLSASRPQDRQFILSSKKLLLSDSGFYLCAWSYGTGRSYEQYFGPGTRLTVT.

The chain couples TRBV6-5 to TRBJ2-7; 7 nucleotides line up with TRBD1. The CDR3 loop spans 12 amino acids. Germline CDR1 is MNHEY and CDR2 is SVGAGI. Trimming at V came to 8 bases and at J to 0 bases, leaving 1 base not matched to a gene. The chain's CDR3 is CASGDSSYEQYF. The DNA of the CDR3 is TGTGCCAGCGGGGACAGCTCCTACGAGCAGTACTTC.

The chain combines TRBV28 with TRBJ1-4; the match to TRBD1 covers 9 bases. This CDR3 contains 15 residues. The germline V gene encodes CDR1 MDHEN and CDR2 SYDVKM. The ends lost 6 bases at V and 5 bases at J; junction bases unmatched: 7. The CDR3 is CASRSNRGRNEKLFF. For the CDR3, the DNA is TGTGCCAGCAGATCAAACAGGGGGCGAAATGAAAAACTGTTTTTT.

This clone was seen only a few times. The rearrangement uses TRBV7-9 and TRBJ1-1, with TRBD1 as a possible D gene (6 bases). CDR1 and CDR2 (germline): SEHNR, FQNEAQ (reference sequence). V was shortened by 5 bases and J by 10 bases, with 14 bases between the two germline ends. CDR3 length equals 12 residues. The CDR3: CASSGQGGRAFF. The CDR3 region has the DNA TGTGCCAGCAGCGGCCAAGGGGGAAGAGCTTTCTTT.

Comment on this clone: Other nucleotide sequences in the sample specify the same CDR3. The rearrangement joins TRBV5-6 to TRBJ1-1; D is unresolved. Germline V gene data show CDR1 as SGHDT and CDR2 as YYEEEE. The V end lost 1 base, the J end lost 1 base, and 5 bases lay between the germline ends. The CDR3 contains 13 residues. Written as DNA, the CDR3 is TGTGCCAGCAGCTTGACCGGGAACACTGAAGCTTTCTTT. Its translation: CASSLTGNTEAFF. Looking up the rest from reference TRBV5-6 and TRBJ1-1 gives the full variable domain: DAGVTQSPTHLIKTRGQQVTLRCSPKSGHDTVSWYQQALGQGPQFIFQYYEEEERQRGNFPDRFSGHQFPNYSSELNVNALLLGDSALYLCASSLTGNTEAFFGQGTRLTVV.

The chain employs TRBV9 and TRBJ1-2; D uncertain. Germline CDR1 reads SGDLS; CDR2 reads YYNGEE. The germline V and J ends were trimmed by 1 base and 4 bases, with 14 bases remaining between them. There are 15 residues in the CDR3. CDR3 in DNA: TGTGCCAGCAGCGTAAACCTAGGAGAGGGCTATGGCTACACCTTC. This gives the protein CASSVNLGEGYGYTF.

V and J are TRBV15 and TRBJ2-1; a possible D gene is TRBD2 (7 bases). Germline CDR1 reads LNHNV; CDR2 reads YYDKDF (reference sequence). Trimming shortened V by 7 bases and J by 8 bases, and 21 bases separated the two germline ends. The CDR3 has 15 residues. The CDR3 sequence: CATTLRGGLKDEQFF. CDR3 bases: TGTGCCACCACACTAAGGGGGGGGCTAAAAGATGAGCAGTTCTTC.

The chain has TRBV6-1 and TRBJ2-5, with TRBD1 identical over 8 bases. V shed 4 bases, J shed 6 bases, and the junction held 7 bases outside the gene matches. In germline, CDR1 is MNHNS, CDR2 SASEGT. This CDR3 has 14 amino acids. In DNA, the CDR3 is TGTGCCAGCAGTGCAGGGGGCGGTGGAAAGACCCAGTACTTC. Translation: CASSAGGGGKTQYF.

This clone was found a few times. The CDR3 DNA reads as TGCGCCAGCAGCTTGGCGAGTTGGGGCGCCAGTAACTATGGCTACACCTTC. As protein: CASSLASWGASNYGYTF. The rearrangement uses TRBV5-1 and TRBJ1-2; possibly TRBD1 for D (5 bases). Germline CDR1 and CDR2: SGHRS and YFSETQ. V was pared by 0 bases and J by 1 base, with 16 bases between. CDR3 size: 17 residues. The full variable domain, its missing parts supplied by reference TRBV5-1 and TRBJ1-2, is KAGVTQTPRYLIKTRGQQVTLSCSPISGHRSVSWYQQTPGQGLQFLFEYFSETQRNKGNFPGRFSGRQFSNSRSEMNVSTLELGDSALYLCASSLASWGASNYGYTFGSGTRLTVV.

The rearrangement uses TRBV27 and TRBJ1-1; TRBD1 matches 7 bases. CDR1 and CDR2 from the germline V gene are MNHEY and SMNVEV (reference sequence). The V segment lost 5 bases and the J segment 3 bases; nucleotides outside the gene matches: 15. CDR3 size: 17 residues. The chain's CDR3 is CASSLVGPQGVYTEAFF. The CDR3 DNA sequence: TGTGCCAGCAGTCTCGTCGGACCGCAGGGGGTATACACTGAAGCTTTCTTT.

CDR3 DNA: TGTGCCAGTAGTACCCAGGGGCTCCGAGGCTACACCTTC. Amino acid sequence: CASSTQGLRGYTF. V is TRBV19 and J is TRBJ1-2; tentative D call: TRBD1 (6 bases). The CDR3 covers 13 residues. Trimming removed 4 bases from V and 8 bases from J, with 14 bases in between. The V gene's germline CDR1 is LNHDA and CDR2 SQIVND (reference sequence).